The rows below give T cell receptor beta chains drawn from one sample of a study of blood T cell dynamics during melanoma immunotherapy. Assay: immunoSEQ multiplex PCR; the TCRdb copy retains only in-frame clones and omits some. The table shows about 9,700 clones, with approximately 91% occurring only once. This sample comprised blood, obtained from a patient treated with checkpoint blockade. The receptor set was obtained from a human donor with melanoma. CDR3s include the opening cysteine and the closing phenylalanine or tryptophan. The order of the fields is J gene, D gene, clone size, V gene, CDR3 DNA, CDR3 protein. A D gene is named only where the DNA matches it firmly. Part of the rows lack a size; the others show once, few, many or a class for expanded clones.

TRBJ2-4 | TRBD1 | . | TRBV13 | TGTGCCAGCAGCCCCAGAGACAGGGCCCAAAACATTCAGTACTTC | CASSPRDRAQNIQYF
TRBJ2-5 | . | . | TRBV5-4 | TGTGCCAGCAGACTGGGGGGGGCTGGGGAGACCCAGTACTTC | CASRLGGAGETQYF
TRBJ2-7 | . | . | TRBV28 | TGTGCCAGCAGTTTTAAGCGGGTCCGCTCCTACGAGCAGTACTTC | CASSFKRVRSYEQYF
TRBJ2-1 | TRBD2 | . | TRBV28 | TGTGCCAGCATCGCCCCGGGACTAGCGGGAATCAATGAGCAGTTCTTC | CASIAPGLAGINEQFF
TRBJ2-7 | . | . | TRBV4-3 | TGCGCCAGCAGCCAACAGCGGGCTAGCTCCTACGAGCAGTACTTC | CASSQQRASSYEQYF
TRBJ1-2 | . | few | TRBV30 | TGTGCCTGTGAGCCCTTAGCTAACTATGGCTACACCTTC | CACEPLANYGYTF
TRBJ2-2 | . | . | TRBV13 | TGTGCCAGCAGCCCCGGAAACACCGGGGAGCTGTTTTTT | CASSPGNTGELFF
TRBJ2-5 | . | . | TRBV6-5 | TGTGCCAGCAGTTACTCGAGACAGCCTGAAGAGACCCAGTACTTC | CASSYSRQPEETQYF
TRBJ1-2 | . | . | TRBV11-3 | TGTGCCAGCAGCTTCCTTTATCAGCCCTATGGCTACACCTTC | CASSFLYQPYGYTF
TRBJ2-3 | . | once | TRBV6-4 | TGTGCCAGCAGCCCAGGATTCACAGATACGCAGTATTTT | CASSPGFTDTQYF
TRBJ1-2 | . | . | TRBV28 | TGTGCCAGCAGTTTTTCACGGGGGGCTCCTGGCTACACCTTC | CASSFSRGAPGYTF
TRBJ1-1 | . | . | TRBV10-2 | TGCGCCAGCAGTGAGGCTGGGCTGAACACTGAAGCTTTCTTT | CASSEAGLNTEAFF
TRBJ2-7 | . | . | TRBV9 | TGTGCCAGCAGCGCCCCCTTGAGGACAGTGACCTACGAGCAGTACTTC | CASSAPLRTVTYEQYF
TRBJ1-2 | . | . | TRBV5-1 | TGCGCCAGCAGCTTTCGGGGCTCCTATGGCTACACCTTC | CASSFRGSYGYTF
TRBJ2-7 | . | . | TRBV9 | TGTGCCAGCAGCCCCCGTACGGCGACCTACGAGCAGTACTTC | CASSPRTATYEQYF
TRBJ1-6 | . | . | TRBV30 | TGTGCCTGGAGACCAGGGTATAATTCACCCCTCCACTTT | CAWRPGYNSPLHF
TRBJ1-4 | . | few | TRBV7-2 | TGTGCCAGCAGCTTTGGGGTGGGCGAAAAACTGTTTTTT | CASSFGVGEKLFF
TRBJ2-7 | . | . | TRBV5-4 | TGTGCTTCGGCAGGGGACCTCTCCTACGAGCAGTACTTC | CASAGDLSYEQYF
TRBJ2-7 | TRBD1 | . | TRBV5-5 | TGTGCCAGCAGCGAACAGGGGCTGGGCTACGAGCAGTACTTC | CASSEQGLGYEQYF
TRBJ2-1 | . | . | TRBV10-3 | TGTGCCATCAGTGAGCGAGGGACAAGCTCCTACAATGAGCAGTTCTTC | CAISERGTSSYNEQFF
TRBJ2-7 | . | once | TRBV4-3 | TGCGCCAGCAGCCACGGAGCCGCGGACCCGATTACGGAGCAGTACTTC | CASSHGAADPITEQYF
TRBJ2-3 | . | . | TRBV27 | TGTGCCAGCAGTTTATGGACGGGCAGCACAGATACGCAGTATTTT | CASSLWTGSTDTQYF
TRBJ2-2 | . | . | TRBV4-1 | TGCGCCAGCAGCCAGTTTGTGGGGACGAACACCGGGGAGCTGTTTTTT | CASSQFVGTNTGELFF
TRBJ1-2 | TRBD1 | . | TRBV11-3 | TGTGCCAGCAGCCCGTCAGCGGACAGGCATTTCCGTGGCTACACCTTC | CASSPSADRHFRGYTF
TRBJ2-4 | . | . | TRBV29-1 | TGCAGCGTTATCCCCTCGCAGGGAACAGGGCTAAACATTCAGTACTTC | CSVIPSQGTGLNIQYF
TRBJ1-1 | . | . | TRBV7-6 | TGTGCCAGCGGGGCGGACCTGAACACTGAAGCTTTCTTT | CASGADLNTEAFF
TRBJ1-2 | . | . | TRBV18 | TGTGCCAGCTCACCAGACGGGACACAGTCCAAGTATGGCTACACCTTC | CASSPDGTQSKYGYTF
TRBJ1-6 | . | once | TRBV30 | TGTGCCTGGAGTGTACAACTCTATAATTCACCCCTCCACTTT | CAWSVQLYNSPLHF
TRBJ1-5 | . | few | TRBV2 | TGTGCCAGCTCCCGCAGGGTCAACAATCAGCCCCAGCATTTT | CASSRRVNNQPQHF
TRBJ2-3 | . | . | TRBV4-3 | TGCGCCAGCAGCCAAGATACACTAGTAGCAGATACGCAGTATTTT | CASSQDTLVADTQYF
TRBJ2-5 | . | . | TRBV30 | TGTGCCTGGAGCGCCCCGGCCTCGACCAAGGAGACCCAGTACTTC | CAWSAPASTKETQYF
TRBJ1-1 | . | . | TRBV5-6 | TGTGCCAGCAGCTTTCAGGGGTCGGGCACTGAAGCTTTCTTT | CASSFQGSGTEAFF